This passage covers 27 T cell receptor beta chains from one sample sequenced in a study of T cells in Graves' hyperthyroidism and ophthalmopathy. From RNA transcripts, TCR beta CDR3 regions were amplified. The TCR CDR3 first-round RT-PCR relied on the HTBI primer set. Via MiXCR, TCRdb re-called the multiplex PCR reads, giving one row per CDR3 protein. This sample has 540,000 or so distinct CDR3 sequences, with roughly 50% found just once. The sample comprised peripheral blood or thyroid tissue (not recorded which). Source of these receptors: an adult woman with Graves' disease, either hyperthyroidism or ophthalmopathy (not recorded which).

This clonotype has at least ten counts. CDR3 bases: TGCGCCAGCAGCGTGCAGGAGACTTACAATGAGCAGTTCTTC. This translates into CASSVQETYNEQFF. The chain uses TRBV5-1 and TRBJ2-1; D remains unclear. The germline CDR1 and CDR2 sequences are SGHRS and YFSETQ. The CDR3 has 14 residues. Trimming pared 4 bases from V and 4 bases from J, leaving 12 bases between. Full variable domain (remainder filled in from reference TRBV5-1 and TRBJ2-1): KAGVTQTPRYLIKTRGQQVTLSCSPISGHRSVSWYQQTPGQGLQFLFEYFSETQRNKGNFPGRFSGRQFSNSRSEMNVSTLELGDSALYLCASSVQETYNEQFFGPGTRLTVL.

Notes on this clonotype: At one of its ends the junction is not consistent with the germline gene, which may arise from a read error. The chain joins TRBV5-1 to TRBJ2-7; 8 bases line up with TRBD1. Germline CDR1 and CDR2: SGHRS and YFSETQ. CDR3 size: 12 residues. The CDR3 DNA sequence: TGTGCCAGCAGGGTGACAGGGGACGAGCAGTACTTC. It is translated as CASRVTGDEQYF.

This clonotype occurred many times. The CDR3 sequence is CASSFLKGGLSGNTIYF. CDR3 bases: TGTGCCAGCAGCTTTCTTAAGGGGGGCCTCTCTGGAAACACCATATATTTT. The chain links TRBV7-2 to TRBJ1-3; possibly TRBD1 for D (6 bases). Germline V gene lookup returns CDR1 SGHTA and CDR2 FQGNSA. Deletions cut 3 bases from V and 0 bases from J, with 15 bases between. This CDR3 is built from 17 residues. Supplemented by reference TRBV7-2 and TRBJ1-3, the full variable domain reads GAGVSQSPSNKVTEKGKDVELRCDPISGHTALYWYRQSLGQGLEFLIYFQGNSAPDKSGLPSDRFSAERTGGSVSTLTIQRTQQEDSAVYLCASSFLKGGLSGNTIYFGEGSWLTVV.

This clonotype appeared many times. The V call is TRBV7-8, the J call TRBJ1-2; 8 bases are shared with TRBD1. CDR1 SGHVS and CDR2 FQNEAQ come from the germline V gene. Germline trimming cut 6 bases from V and 8 bases from J; bases unmatched to any gene: 11. The CDR3 is 14 amino acids. CDR3 coding DNA: TGTGCCAGCAGGCCAGGGGGCGCGACTCGCGGCTACACCTTC. It codes for CASRPGGATRGYTF.

The genes are TRBV15 and TRBJ2-5; a possible D gene is TRBD2 (5 bases). Looked up from germline, CDR1 is LNHNV and CDR2 is YYDKDF (reference sequence). V lost 3 bases to trimming and J lost 5 bases, with 10 bases between them. The CDR3 length is 13 residues. The DNA for the CDR3 is TGTGCCACCAGCAGGACGCCGGGGGAGACCCAGTACTTC. Its protein is CATSRTPGETQYF.

This rearrangement joins TRBV6-5 to TRBJ1-4; D might be TRBD1 (5 bases). The CDR3 runs 14 residues. The V and J ends lost 5 bases and 8 bases respectively, with 15 bases between them. The germline CDR1 and CDR2 sequences are MNHEY and SVGAGI. The CDR3 protein is CASSHNGWGEKLFF. The CDR3 DNA is TGTGCCAGCAGTCACAACGGGTGGGGCGAAAAACTGTTTTTT.

With respect to this clonotype: This is likely a read error, given that the CDR3 carries no conserved phenylalanine or tryptophan at its end. It is unclear where the CDR3 begins or ends on the DNA, so no DNA is shown, and the CDR3 is as TCRdb lists it. The genes are TRBV19 and TRBJ2-6. Germline CDR1 is LNHDA and CDR2 is SQIVND (reference sequence). With termini counted, the CDR3 has 8 amino acids. CDR3 residues: CASSIGTG.

This clonotype was seen only a few times. The V and J genes are TRBV28 and TRBJ1-6; 9 positions match TRBD1. With V trimmed by 3 bases and J by 10 bases, 7 bases remained unmatched. CDR1 and CDR2 (germline): MDHEN, SYDVKM. The CDR3 length is 15 residues. Here the CDR3 DNA reads TGTGCCAGCAGTTTTCTAACAGGGGGCCGCTCACCCCTCCACTTT. This encodes CASSFLTGGRSPLHF.

V is TRBV9 and J is TRBJ1-2; 7 bases fit TRBD1. The CDR3 spans 15 residues. The germline V gene encodes CDR1 SGDLS and CDR2 YYNGEE. Trimming at V came to 4 bases and at J to 0 bases, leaving 6 bases not matched to a gene. In nucleotides, the CDR3 is TGTGCCAGCAGCCCGGCGGGACAGTCTAACTATGGCTACACCTTC. As protein: CASSPAGQSNYGYTF.

The rearrangement links TRBV15 to TRBJ2-5; D is unresolved. The V gene lost 3 bases and the J gene lost 7 bases, with 9 bases spanning the gap. The CDR3 is 12 residues long. Looked up from germline, CDR1 is LNHNV and CDR2 is YYDKDF (reference sequence). The chain's CDR3 is CATSSGRVTQYF. The CDR3 DNA follows: TGTGCCACCAGCAGTGGAAGGGTGACCCAGTACTTC.

This clonotype was picked up many times. The V gene is TRBV20-1, the J gene TRBJ1-1; unclear D gene. The CDR3 runs to 13 residues. The germline gives CDR1 DFQATT, CDR2 SNEGSKA (reference sequence). V dropped 3 bases and J dropped 1 base, with 9 bases sitting between them. The CDR3: CSASKATNTEAFF. CDR3 DNA sequence: TGCAGTGCTAGTAAGGCCACGAACACTGAAGCTTTCTTT.

This clonotype was counted a few times. This chain joins TRBV7-3 and TRBJ2-2; D is uncertain. This CDR3 is 14 amino acids long. Trimming pared 2 bases from V and 4 bases from J, leaving 8 bases between. Germline V gene lookup returns CDR1 SGHTA and CDR2 FQGTGA. The CDR3 DNA reads TGTGCCAGCAGCTTAGGACGGAGCACCGGGGAGCTGTTTTTT. This gives the protein CASSLGRSTGELFF.

This clonotype has only one observation. The chain carries TRBV29-1 and TRBJ1-4, with unresolved D. The CDR3 spans 14 residues. V was trimmed by 7 bases and J by 7 bases, leaving 19 bases between them. Germline lookup yields CDR1 SQVTM and CDR2 ANQGSEA. The CDR3 DNA sequence: TGCAGCGCCGAGAAGGGCAGAACGGGTGAAAAACTGTTTTTT. Translated, it gives CSAEKGRTGEKLFF.

This clonotype was found a few times. The chain combines TRBV7-2 with TRBJ1-6; 9 bases align to TRBD1. V shed 1 base and J 8 bases; nucleotides not matched to a gene: 6. Germline CDR1 and CDR2: SGHTA and FQGNSA. The CDR3 extends over 16 amino acids. The CDR3 region is CASSLGGTGIHSPLHF. CDR3 in DNA: TGTGCCAGCAGCTTAGGAGGGACAGGGATTCATTCACCCCTCCACTTT.

The rearrangement uses TRBV20-1 and TRBJ1-2; maybe TRBD1 (5 bases). This CDR3 has 13 residues. Germline loops: CDR1 DFQATT, CDR2 SNEGSKA (reference sequence). V was trimmed by 0 bases and J by 8 bases, leaving 13 bases between them. The CDR3 region has the DNA TGCAGTGCTAGAGAGGGGCGGGCCAAGGGCTACACCTTC. This codes for CSAREGRAKGYTF.

Note on this clonotype: A much larger clone lies one base from this, so it may be a read error. The gene calls are TRBV10-2 and TRBJ2-7, with TRBD2 matching over 9 bases. Germline CDR1 is WSHSY and CDR2 is SAAADI. The V and J ends lost 6 bases and 2 bases, in that order; junction bases with no gene match: 5. This CDR3 has 14 amino acids. Here the CDR3 DNA reads TGCGCCAGCAGCGCCGGGACTAGCCCCTACGAGCAGTACTTC. Amino acids: CASSAGTSPYEQYF.

The CDR3 loop is CSASRHGVGNQPQHF. CDR3 DNA sequence: TGCAGTGCCAGCAGGCATGGGGTGGGCAATCAGCCCCAGCATTTT. The chain couples TRBV20-1 to TRBJ1-5; no clear D. V gave up 6 bases and J gave up 2 bases, with 17 bases separating them. The germline V gene encodes CDR1 DFQATT and CDR2 SNEGSKA (reference sequence). The CDR3 covers 15 residues.

This clonotype came up many times. This rearrangement joins TRBV6-1 to TRBJ1-4; D not resolved. V was shortened by 7 bases and J by 13 bases, with 19 bases between the two germline ends. This CDR3 contains 13 residues. Germline CDR1 MNHNS, CDR2 SASEGT. In nucleotides, the CDR3 is TGTGCCAGCATGGATAGACCATCCTATATACTGTTTTTT. Residues: CASMDRPSYILFF.

There are many counts of this clonotype. The chain uses TRBV10-3 and TRBJ2-7, with TRBD2 identical over 8 bases. Per germline, CDR1 ENHRY and CDR2 SYGVKD. The CDR3 is 15 amino acids. J gave up 0 bases and V 3 bases, and 4 bases lay outside the gene matches. DNA for the CDR3: TGTGCCATCAGTGATTCCAGCGGGGGCTCCTACGAGCAGTACTTC. This encodes CAISDSSGGSYEQYF.

This clonotype was counted between two and nine times. A much larger clone lies one base from this, so it may be a read error. V gene TRBV5-1 combines with J gene TRBJ2-5, with TRBD2 matching 8 bases. The CDR3 has 14 residues. Germline CDR1 reads SGHRS; CDR2 reads YFSETQ. With 0 bases clipped from V and 9 bases from J, the junction kept 7 bases outside the gene matches. CDR3 loop: CASSLDGGDEAQYF. In nucleotides, the CDR3 is TGCGCCAGCAGCTTGGACGGGGGGGACGAGGCCCAGTACTTC.

The rearrangement links TRBV28 to TRBJ1-1, with D unresolved. Germline V gene data show CDR1 as MDHEN and CDR2 as SYDVKM. This CDR3 contains 14 residues. V was trimmed by 5 bases and J by 5 bases, leaving 15 bases between them. CDR3 sequence: CASSPGLGGTEAFF. Written as DNA, the CDR3 is TGTGCCAGCAGTCCCGGGCTGGGTGGGACTGAAGCTTTCTTT.

The V call is TRBV12-3 or TRBV12-4, the J call TRBJ2-6; 10 bases agree with TRBD1. V lost 5 bases and J lost 3; bases outside the gene matches: 10. The CDR3 runs to 18 residues. CDR3 bases: TGTGCCAGCAGTCCGGGACAGGGGAGAAGGGGTGGGGCCAACGTCCTGACTTTC. Translation gives CASSPGQGRRGGANVLTF.

This clonotype was recorded at least ten times. V gene TRBV5-1 combines with J gene TRBJ1-3, with D hard to call. V was trimmed by 0 bases and J by 0 bases, leaving 10 bases between them. Germline V CDR1 and CDR2: SGHRS, YFSETQ. CDR3 length: 16 amino acids. CDR3 region: CASSLDPTFSGNTIYF. Written as DNA, the CDR3 is TGCGCCAGCAGCTTGGACCCGACGTTCTCTGGAAACACCATATATTTT.

V usage is TRBV6-5 and J usage is TRBJ2-2; 15 bases align to TRBD2. V lost 7 bases to trimming and J lost 0 bases; unmatched junction nucleotides: 9. The V gene's germline CDR1 is MNHEY and CDR2 SVGAGI. The CDR3 sequence is 19 residues long. CDR3 residues: CASTEGTSGRTPNTGELFF. The CDR3 DNA sequence: TGTGCCAGCACCGAGGGGACTAGCGGGAGGACACCGAACACCGGGGAGCTGTTTTTT.

This clonotype was found many times. The V and J genes are TRBV20-1 and TRBJ2-6, with D hard to call. V lost 0 bases, J lost 2 bases, and 8 bases lay in between. The CDR3 length is 15 residues. Germline V CDR1 and CDR2: DFQATT, SNEGSKA (reference sequence). CDR3 loop: CSARDVETGANVLTF. CDR3 in DNA: TGCAGTGCTAGAGATGTCGAAACTGGGGCCAACGTCCTGACTTTC.

This clonotype was seen a single time. The rearrangement joins TRBV20-1 to TRBJ2-5; tentatively, D is TRBD1 or TRBD2 (5 bases each). Germline V gene sequence: CDR1 DFQATT, CDR2 SNEGSKA (reference sequence). CDR3 length equals 14 residues. Trimming took off 2 bases at V and 5 bases at J, with 15 bases between the two ends. Here the CDR3 DNA reads TGCAGTGCTAGATTTGAGGGGATGATGGAGACCCAGTACTTC. Its protein is CSARFEGMMETQYF.

As to this clonotype: A single base separates this from a much larger clone, so it may be a read error. The final CDR3 position lacks the conserved phenylalanine or tryptophan, pointing to a likely read error. This chain uses TRBV4-1 with TRBJ2-7; 8 bases line up with TRBD1. CDR3 size: 14 residues. The V gene end was trimmed by 2 bases and the J gene end by 2 bases; junction bases not matched to a gene: 2. Germline loops: CDR1 MGHRA, CDR2 YSYEKL. CDR3 amino acids: CASSQKDRAYEQYL. CDR3 coding DNA: TGCGCCAGCAGCCAAAAGGACAGGGCCTACGAGCAGTACCTC.